The subject of this entry is one T cell receptor beta chain. Its antigen is currently unknown. Sequencing was performed with immunoSEQ multiplex PCR; in TCRdb, only in-frame clones are kept and a portion is missing. Of under 150,000 clones detected, approximately 91% appear once; the ten largest clones hold around 2.1%. The CDR3 consists of 14 residues. The V and J ends lost 5 bases and 5 bases, in that order; junction bases with no gene match: 9. The germline V gene has CDR1 LNHDA and CDR2 SQIVND (reference sequence). These data come from a study of T cell responses to AZD1222 COVID-19 vaccine. General observations from the study: White British donors predominated, females outnumbered males, and clonal diversity was possibly underestimated. Only after the peak T cell response were repertoires sampled.

Sequencing used peripheral blood, obtained 28 days after the second AZD1222 dose. The genes are TRBV19 and TRBJ2-7; 7 positions agree with TRBD2. The sequence derives from an adult who received the AZD1222 COVID-19 vaccine. The CDR3 protein is CASSPWTSANEQYF. The CDR3 bases are TGTGCCAGTAGTCCCTGGACTAGTGCCAACGAGCAGTACTTC. Variable domain in full (rest from reference TRBV19 and TRBJ2-7): DGGITQSPKYLFRKEGQNVTLSCEQNLNHDAMYWYRQDPGQGLRLIYYSQIVNDFQKGDIAEGYSVSREKKESFPLTVTSAQKNPTAFYLCASSPWTSANEQYFGPGTRLTVT.